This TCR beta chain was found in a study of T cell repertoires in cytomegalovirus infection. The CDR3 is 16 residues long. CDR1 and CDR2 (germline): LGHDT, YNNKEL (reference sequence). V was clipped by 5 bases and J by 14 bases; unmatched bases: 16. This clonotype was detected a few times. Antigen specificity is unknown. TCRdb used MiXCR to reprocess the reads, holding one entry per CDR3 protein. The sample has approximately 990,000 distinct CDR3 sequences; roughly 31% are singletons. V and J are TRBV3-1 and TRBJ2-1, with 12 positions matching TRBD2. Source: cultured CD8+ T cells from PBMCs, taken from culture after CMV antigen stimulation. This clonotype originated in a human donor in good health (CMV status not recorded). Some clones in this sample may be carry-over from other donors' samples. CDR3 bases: TGTGCCAGCAGCGAAATTTCTAGCGGGGGGGCCTTTGCGGAGTTCTTC. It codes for CASSEISSGGAFAEFF.